This entry features one TCR beta chain sequence. This entry belongs to a study of blood T cell repertoires in COVID-19. The germline V and J ends were trimmed by 2 bases and 5 bases, with 10 bases remaining between them. Per germline, CDR1 MNHNY and CDR2 SVGAGI (reference sequence). CDR3 length: 14 amino acids. Sequenced by immunoSEQ multiplex PCR; TCRdb stores in-frame clones only, minus some. This table holds 100,000 to 150,000 clones, around four fifths found once. The chain employs TRBV6-6 and TRBJ1-5; no firm D call. The TCR comes from a man older than 75 with COVID-19, enrolled during active disease. Sequencing was performed on peripheral blood. CDR3 in DNA: TGTGCCAGCAGTTACGTATCTGGAGATCAGCCCCAGCATTTT. This translates into CASSYVSGDQPQHF.